Listed below are T cell receptor beta chains from one sample, sequenced in a study of cytomegalovirus exposure and HLA in healthy donors. Sequencing used immunoSEQ multiplex PCR; TCRdb keeps in-frame clones, though not all of them. This table holds 200,000 to 250,000 clones, 85% to 90% found once. The specimen sequenced was PBMCs. These receptor sequences come from a woman aged 18-30 years in good health and CMV-seronegative. CDR3s include the opening cysteine and the closing phenylalanine or tryptophan. Fields, in order: CDR3 protein, CDR3 DNA, V gene, J gene, D gene, clone size, CDR3 length. A D gene is named only where the DNA matches it firmly. Clone size is given for some rows only: seen once, a few or many times, or a class if the clone is expanded.

CASSRQGYTF	TGTGCCAGCAGCCGACAGGGGTACACCTTC	TRBV5-4	TRBJ1-2	TRBD1	-	10
CASSDRPSGGYEQFF	TGTGCCAGCAGTGATCGGCCTAGCGGCGGCTATGAGCAGTTCTTC	TRBV6-1	TRBJ2-1	TRBD2	-	15
CSVDPDSGYTF	TGCAGCGTTGACCCCGACAGCGGCTACACCTTC	TRBV29-1	TRBJ1-2	-	few	11
CASSQDREGPRNTF	TGCGCCAGCAGCCAAGATCGCGAGGGTCCGAGGAACACCTTC	TRBV4-3	TRBJ1-2	-	-	14
CASTRPGLDTQYF	TGTGCCAGCACAAGGCCGGGTTTGGATACGCAGTATTTT	TRBV5-4	TRBJ2-3	-	-	13
CASSPTDYPGREQYF	TGTGCCAGCAGCCCAACCGACTACCCCGGGAGGGAGCAGTACTTC	TRBV9	TRBJ2-5	TRBD2	-	15
CASSPDRDSQFF	TGTGCCAGCTCACCTGACCGGGACTCGCAGTTCTTC	TRBV18	TRBJ2-1	-	-	12
CSFSGNQETQYF	TGTTCCTTTAGCGGCAACCAAGAGACCCAGTACTTC	TRBV7-9	TRBJ2-5	-	-	12
CASSVLAGVLTGELFF	TGTGCCAGCAGTGTACTAGCGGGAGTTCTTACCGGGGAGCTGTTTTTT	TRBV27	TRBJ2-2	TRBD2	-	16
CASSDRGSGNTIYF	TGTGCCAGCAGTGACCGCGGTTCCGGAAACACCATATATTTT	TRBV2	TRBJ1-3	-	-	14
CASSPFVAGDSYEQYF	TGCGCCAGCAGCCCGTTCGTAGCGGGGGACTCCTACGAGCAGTACTTC	TRBV5-1	TRBJ2-7	TRBD2	-	16
CASSPVGFLAGDNEQFF	TGTGCCAGTAGCCCCGTGGGGTTTCTAGCGGGAGACAATGAGCAGTTCTTC	TRBV19	TRBJ2-1	TRBD2	few	17
CASSLVGTGADTQYF	TGCGCCAGCAGCTTGGTAGGGACAGGGGCAGATACGCAGTATTTT	TRBV5-1	TRBJ2-3	TRBD1	-	15
CASSGQGEAEAFF	TGTGCCAGCAGCGGACAGGGGGAAGCTGAAGCTTTCTTT	TRBV7-2	TRBJ1-1	TRBD1	-	13
CASSTWLGETQYF	TGTGCCAGTAGTACCTGGCTCGGGGAGACCCAGTACTTC	TRBV19	TRBJ2-5	-	once	13
CASSKEISGGSYNEQFF	TGTGCCAGCAGCAAAGAGATTAGCGGGGGTTCCTACAATGAGCAGTTCTTC	TRBV21-1	TRBJ2-1	-	-	17
CASSYYPLAGAREQFF	TGTGCCAGCAGTTACTACCCCCTAGCGGGAGCACGGGAGCAGTTCTTC	TRBV6-5	TRBJ2-1	TRBD2	-	16
CASSVGTGGSEQYF	TGTGCCAGCAGCGTAGGGACAGGGGGTAGCGAGCAGTACTTC	TRBV9	TRBJ2-7	TRBD1	few	14
CASSLLAGAKNIQYF	TGTGCCAGCAGCTTGCTCGCGGGAGCCAAAAACATTCAGTACTTC	TRBV5-4	TRBJ2-4	-	-	15
CASSAQDRGYGYTF	TGTGCCAGCAGCGCGCAGGACAGGGGTTATGGCTACACCTTC	TRBV7-3	TRBJ1-2	TRBD1	-	14
CASSQRGGGSRAFF	TGTGCCAGCAGCCAACGAGGGGGGGGAAGCAGAGCTTTCTTT	TRBV13	TRBJ1-1	-	-	14
CASSLAGNGYTF	TGTGCCAGCAGTTTAGCGGGGAATGGCTACACCTTC	TRBV27	TRBJ1-2	-	-	12
CASSVPGTSYNEQFF	TGTGCCAGCAGTGTACCCGGGACTAGCTACAATGAGCAGTTCTTC	TRBV27	TRBJ2-1	TRBD2	-	15
CASSLRTSFETQYF	TGTGCCAGCAGCTTAAGGACTAGCTTCGAGACCCAGTACTTC	TRBV7-9	TRBJ2-5	TRBD2	-	14
CAWTWAGSTNEKLFF	TGTGCCTGGACCTGGGCGGGTTCGACTAATGAAAAACTGTTTTTT	TRBV30	TRBJ1-4	-	few	15
CSVVFSQDRPMNTEAFF	TGCAGCGTTGTGTTCTCACAGGACAGACCCATGAACACTGAAGCTTTCTTT	TRBV29-1	TRBJ1-1	-	-	17
CASSFLMDTLGDYGYTF	TGTGCCAGCAGTTTCCTAATGGACACCCTAGGAGATTATGGCTACACCTTC	TRBV28	TRBJ1-2	-	-	17
CASIGQGAGTGELFF	TGCGCCAGCATTGGGCAGGGGGCCGGCACCGGGGAGCTGTTTTTT	TRBV5-1	TRBJ2-2	TRBD1	-	15
CASSQEFLAGGRTNTGELFF	TGCGCCAGCAGCCAAGAATTCCTAGCGGGGGGACGGACGAACACCGGGGAGCTGTTTTTT	TRBV4-3	TRBJ2-2	TRBD2	-	20
CAIPGGNYGYTF	TGTGCCATCCCCGGGGGGAACTATGGCTACACCTTC	TRBV11-2	TRBJ1-2	-	-	12
CASSSGANVLTF	TGTGCCAGTAGCTCTGGGGCCAACGTCCTGACTTTC	TRBV27	TRBJ2-6	-	-	12
CASRRTGAGYTF	TGTGCCAGCAGACGGACAGGGGCTGGCTACACCTTC	TRBV2	TRBJ1-2	TRBD1	-	12
CAISEGLAGIPPYNEQFF	TGTGCCATCAGTGAAGGACTAGCGGGCATACCTCCCTACAATGAGCAGTTCTTC	TRBV10-3	TRBJ2-1	TRBD2	-	18
CASSGRALPDTQYF	TGTGCCAGCAGCGGGAGGGCCCTGCCAGATACGCAGTATTTT	TRBV7-9	TRBJ2-3	TRBD2	-	14
CASSLVWVGATDTQYF	TGTGCCAGCAGCTTAGTTTGGGTTGGGGCCACAGATACGCAGTATTTT	TRBV7-2	TRBJ2-3	-	-	16
CASSSHRDTEAFF	TGTGCCAGTAGTTCACACAGGGATACTGAAGCTTTCTTT	TRBV19	TRBJ1-1	-	once	13
CASSTGTGGMEPQHF	TGTGCCAGTAGTACCGGGACAGGGGGCATGGAGCCCCAGCATTTT	TRBV19	TRBJ1-5	TRBD1	-	15
CASSYGTGTWNEKLFF	TGTGCCAGCAGCTACGGGACAGGTACCTGGAATGAAAAACTGTTTTTT	TRBV6-5	TRBJ1-4	TRBD1	-	16
CASSSTYGGASTDTQYF	TGTGCCAGCAGCTCAACGTATGGCGGGGCTAGCACAGATACGCAGTATTTT	TRBV11-2	TRBJ2-3	-	-	17
CASSYRPPPGETQYF	TGTGCCAGCAGTTACCGGCCCCCCCCCGGGGAGACCCAGTACTTC	TRBV6-5	TRBJ2-5	-	-	15
CASSASGSRGDWDYGYTF	TGTGCCAGCAGCGCCTCTGGGAGCAGGGGAGATTGGGACTATGGCTACACCTTC	TRBV9	TRBJ1-2	-	-	18
CATSRVTGSGPYEQYF	TGTGCCACCAGCAGAGTTACAGGGTCTGGCCCCTACGAGCAGTACTTC	TRBV15	TRBJ2-7	-	-	16
CASSFERLYTEAFF	TGTGCCAGCAGCTTTGAGCGTCTGTACACTGAAGCTTTCTTT	TRBV5-6	TRBJ1-1	-	-	14
CSVVGRTGVNEQYF	TGCAGCGTTGTGGGGAGGACAGGGGTAAACGAGCAGTACTTC	TRBV29-1	TRBJ2-7	TRBD1	-	14
CASRGRPGELFF	TGTGCCAGCAGGGGGCGTCCCGGGGAGCTGTTTTTT	TRBV6-1	TRBJ2-2	-	-	12
CASSEAGGSRSPLHF	TGTGCCAGCAGTGAAGCCGGGGGGAGTCGATCACCCCTCCACTTT	TRBV6-1	TRBJ1-6	-	-	15
CASSQEGAGSNSPLHF	TGCGCCAGCAGCCAAGAGGGAGCAGGATCTAATTCACCCCTCCACTTT	TRBV4-3	TRBJ1-6	-	-	16
CASSRAGLETQYF	TGTGCCAGCTCACGTGCGGGACTGGAGACCCAGTACTTC	TRBV18	TRBJ2-5	-	-	13
CASSPQGLANYGYTF	TGTGCCAGCAGCCCACAGGGGCTAGCTAACTATGGCTACACCTTC	TRBV6-5	TRBJ1-2	TRBD1	-	15
CASSYTGGFTEAFF	TGTGCCAGCAGCTACACAGGGGGATTCACTGAAGCTTTCTTT	TRBV7-9	TRBJ1-1	TRBD1	-	14
CASRTGARGYTF	TGTGCCAGCCGGACAGGGGCTAGGGGCTACACCTTC	TRBV27	TRBJ1-2	TRBD1	-	12
CASMAGVSYNEQFF	TGTGCCAGCATGGCGGGGGTCTCCTACAATGAGCAGTTCTTC	TRBV25-1	TRBJ2-1	TRBD2	-	14
CASSEGAGTSHNEQFF	TGCGCCAGCAGTGAGGGAGCCGGGACTAGCCATAATGAGCAGTTCTTC	TRBV10-1	TRBJ2-1	TRBD2	-	16